A single T cell receptor beta chain is shown here with its context. The data were taken from a study of blood T cell repertoires in COVID-19. Overall study context: There were acute and convalescent COVID-19 samples, and they came from the United States, Italy and Spain. Sample material is recorded as cDNA or gDNA derived from T cells, B-cell-depleted T cells, or PBMCs.

Authors' data handling: Nucleated cell counts were estimated from reference gene primer amplification. TCRdb keeps only in-frame clones here, not all; method: immunoSEQ multiplex PCR. Clonal size and the V and J genes are those of that table, whereas D and trimming came from the DNA. The sample records 310,000 or so clones, over 75% being singletons. This TCR came from a man aged 50 to 60 with active or convalescent COVID-19. Sequencing input: peripheral blood.

The CDR3 is CASSLEQNTEAFF. The CDR3 DNA sequence: TGCGCCAGCAGCTTGGAACAGAACACTGAAGCTTTCTTT. This chain connects TRBV5-1 to TRBJ1-1; D gene unclear. The CDR3 is 13 amino acids. The V gene's germline CDR1 is SGHRS and CDR2 YFSETQ. V was clipped by 0 bases and J by 1 base, with 4 bases between them.